This T cell receptor beta chain is drawn from a study of liver allograft versus peripheral blood T cells. About the study: Transplanted livers and recipients' peripheral blood had their T cell receptor repertoires compared. The study, taken as a whole, reports: It was reported that the T cell receptor repertoires found inside liver allografts differed from those that were detected in peripheral blood.

CDR3 length equals 14 residues. CDR1 and CDR2 from the germline V gene are SQVTM and ANQGSEA. The V and J ends lost 8 bases and 2 bases, in that order; junction bases with no gene match: 5. Within the sample, this clonotype is medium-sized. Antigen specificity is unknown. From the reads, TCRdb called clonotypes with MiXCR, one entry per CDR3 protein. Of 3,400 or so distinct CDR3 sequences listed, approximately 14% are singletons. The chain carries TRBV29-1 and TRBJ2-5, with 13 nucleotides matching TRBD2. The clonotype comes from a human patient who had a liver transplant. Some T cells may trace back to the graft donor. CDR3 sequence (DNA): TGCAGCACTGAACTAGCGGGAGGGCAAGAGACCCAGTACTTC. Translating it yields CSTELAGGQETQYF.